The next 26 T cell receptor beta chains were all read from a single sample in a study of brain metastases from non-small cell lung cancer. Sequenced by immunoSEQ multiplex PCR; TCRdb stores in-frame clones only, minus some. Among 600 to 950 clones, around 84% were seen once, and the ten largest hold around 10%. Material: primary lung tumor tissue. The receptors stem from a donor over 35 with non-small cell lung cancer.

There are a few counts of this clone. J is TRBJ2-5 and V is TRBV3-1 (or the pseudogene TRBV3-2), with 7 bases identical to TRBD2. The CDR3 sequence is 17 residues long. Germline V gene data show CDR1 as LGHDT and CDR2 as YNNKEL (reference sequence). Losses at the gene ends were 0 bases for V and 5 bases for J; bases not matched to a gene: 12. The CDR3 DNA follows: TGTGCCAGCAGCCAAGATCGGCGTGGGGGGGGAAGGGAGACCCAGTACTTC. It encodes CASSQDRRGGGRETQYF.

This clone was found a few times. The chain is built from TRBV27 and TRBJ2-6; the D is unclear. CDR3 size: 16 residues. Looked up from germline, CDR1 is MNHEY and CDR2 is SMNVEV (reference sequence). The germline V and J ends were trimmed by 1 base and 1 base, with 8 bases remaining between them. The CDR3: CASSLWSGSGANVLTF. The DNA for the CDR3 is TGTGCCAGCAGTTTATGGTCGGGTTCTGGGGCCAACGTCCTGACTTTC. The full variable domain, with the rest looked up from reference TRBV27 and TRBJ2-6, is EAQVTQNPRYLITVTGKKLTVTCSQNMNHEYMSWYRQDPGLGLRQIYYSMNVEVTDKGDVPEGYKVSRKEKRNFPLILESPSPNQTSLYFCASSLWSGSGANVLTFGAGSRLTVL.

The rearrangement uses TRBV7-9 and TRBJ2-3, with 14 bases fitting TRBD2. J gave up 6 bases and V 5 bases, and 7 bases lay outside the gene matches. Germline values: CDR1 SEHNR, CDR2 FQNEAQ (reference sequence). The CDR3 has 16 amino acids. As DNA, the CDR3 is TGTGCCAGCAGCCCAGGACTAGCGGGGGGTAGGGATACGCAGTATTTT. It yields the protein CASSPGLAGGRDTQYF.

The rearrangement links TRBV30 to TRBJ1-6, with TRBD1 as a possible D gene (5 bases). V lost 0 bases to trimming and J lost 13 bases, with 13 bases between them. CDR1 GTSNPN and CDR2 SVGIG come from the germline V gene (reference sequence). CDR3 length equals 13 residues. In DNA form, the CDR3 reads TGTGCCTGGAGTGTACATGGGGGGGGGCCCCTCCACTTT. Amino acid sequence: CAWSVHGGGPLHF.

The chain employs TRBV6-5 and TRBJ1-2; the match to TRBD1 covers 8 bases. From germline, CDR1 is MNHEY and CDR2 SVGAGI. The ends lost 0 bases at V and 8 bases at J; junction bases unmatched: 11. CDR3 length: 16 amino acids. The chain's CDR3 is CASSYSDRAPERGYTF. The CDR3 DNA follows: TGTGCCAGCAGTTACTCGGACAGGGCCCCCGAGAGAGGCTACACCTTC.

The chain has TRBV15 and TRBJ2-2; tentative D call: TRBD2 (6 bases). This CDR3 is 15 amino acids long. The germline V and J ends were trimmed by 3 bases and 6 bases, with 14 bases remaining between them. The germline gives CDR1 LNHNV, CDR2 YYDKDF (reference sequence). The CDR3 nucleotides read TGTGCCACCAGCAGTCTAAGGGGAGGTCCCGGGGAGCTGTTTTTT. It specifies CATSSLRGGPGELFF.

This clone has only one observation. The chain combines TRBV3-1 (or the pseudogene TRBV3-2) with TRBJ2-5; 14 bases match TRBD2. This CDR3 is built from 17 residues. Trimming took 4 bases from V and 4 from J; bases not matched to a gene: 8. Per germline, CDR1 LGHDT and CDR2 YNNKEL (reference sequence). The CDR3 sequence is CASSPLSGLAGVETQYF. The CDR3 bases are TGTGCCAGCAGCCCCCTATCGGGACTAGCGGGGGTAGAGACCCAGTACTTC.

The rearrangement joins TRBV19 to TRBJ1-4, with 10 nucleotides matching TRBD1. V gave up 6 bases and J gave up 6 bases; unmatched junction bases: 7. The CDR3 has 15 residues. Per germline, CDR1 LNHDA and CDR2 SQIVND (reference sequence). In DNA form, the CDR3 reads TGTGCCAGTAGGCCCCGGGACAGGGGAGATGAAAAACTGTTTTTT. Amino acid sequence: CASRPRDRGDEKLFF.

V is TRBV5-6 and J is TRBJ2-3; 11 nucleotides agree with TRBD2. The CDR3 spans 16 residues. The junction had 6 bases not matched to a gene; V was cut back by 6 bases and J by 0 bases. CDR1 is SGHDT, CDR2 YYEEEE, per germline. CDR3 amino acids: CASTNSGRGSTDTQYF. The CDR3 DNA reads as TGTGCCAGCACCAATAGCGGGAGGGGAAGCACAGATACGCAGTATTTT.

The chain carries TRBV7-8 and TRBJ2-1, with D possibly TRBD1 on 5 matching bases. Trimming stripped 7 bases from V and 3 bases from J, with 10 bases between. The CDR3 contains 13 residues. CDR1 SGHVS and CDR2 FQNEAQ come from the germline V gene. In DNA, the CDR3 is TGTGCCAGCACCAGACAGAACTACAATGAGCAGTTCTTC. Residues: CASTRQNYNEQFF.

The chain links TRBV14 to TRBJ2-3; 8 nucleotides agree with TRBD1. The length of the CDR3 is 15 residues. V gave up 5 bases and J gave up 3 bases; unmatched junction bases: 7. Germline CDR1 reads SGHDN; CDR2 reads FVKESK. The CDR3 sequence is CASSLRTGTTDTQYF. The CDR3 DNA is TGTGCCAGCAGCTTGCGGACAGGGACTACAGATACGCAGTATTTT.

This rearrangement joins TRBV28 to TRBJ2-1; no clear D gene. CDR1 is MDHEN, CDR2 SYDVKM, per germline. This CDR3 is built from 13 residues. V dropped 5 bases and J dropped 0 bases, with 5 bases sitting between them. CDR3 loop: CASSTDSYNEQFF. The CDR3 region has the DNA TGTGCCAGCAGTACCGACTCCTACAATGAGCAGTTCTTC.

The chain recombines TRBV6-5 with TRBJ2-3; tentative D call: TRBD1 (5 bases). The length of the CDR3 is 14 residues. Germline CDR1 MNHEY, CDR2 SVGAGI. Trimming shortened V by 2 bases and J by 3 bases, and 9 bases separated the two germline ends. The CDR3 loop is CASSYRGPTDTQYF. In DNA form, the CDR3 reads TGTGCCAGCAGTTACAGGGGTCCGACAGATACGCAGTATTTT.

The chain is built from TRBV10-2 and TRBJ1-1; D remains ambiguous. The CDR3 length is 15 residues. Germline V lookup: CDR1 WSHSY, CDR2 SAAADI. V was cut by 0 bases and J by 1 base, with 9 bases left in between. CDR3 in amino acids: CASSESRTGNTEAFF. CDR3 in DNA: TGCGCCAGCAGTGAGTCCCGGACGGGGAACACTGAAGCTTTCTTT.

This clone was seen a single time. The chain carries TRBV7-9 and TRBJ1-4; the D is unclear. CDR1 is SEHNR and CDR2 is FQNEAQ in the germline V gene (reference sequence). V gave up 5 bases and J gave up 8 bases, with 6 bases separating them. The CDR3 is made up of 11 amino acids. The DNA of the CDR3 is TGTGCCAGCAGCCCAGAGGAAAAACTGTTTTTT. Its protein product is CASSPEEKLFF.

This chain connects TRBV12-5 to TRBJ2-7; possible D gene TRBD2, 5 bases. This CDR3 comprises 13 residues. Germline V gene lookup returns CDR1 LGHNT and CDR2 FRNRAP. The germline V and J ends were trimmed by 5 bases and 8 bases, with 16 bases remaining between them. The CDR3 sequence: CASGQYTSNKQYF. The CDR3 DNA is TGTGCTAGTGGTCAATATACTAGTAACAAGCAGTACTTC.

This sequence joins TRBV19 and TRBJ1-5; D is unclear. Germline V CDR1 and CDR2: LNHDA, SQIVND (reference sequence). This CDR3 has 11 residues. V was clipped by 1 base and J by 12 bases, with 7 bases between them. The DNA for the CDR3 is TGTGCCAGTAGTATAGGTGGGGTCCAGCATTTT. Residues: CASSIGGVQHF.

The V call is TRBV19, the J call TRBJ1-1, with TRBD1 as a possible D gene (6 bases). The CDR3 consists of 14 residues. The germline V and J ends were trimmed by 10 bases and 0 bases, with 15 bases remaining between them. Germline-derived CDR1 and CDR2 are LNHDA and SQIVND (reference sequence). CDR3 amino acids: CAILDRFMNTEAFF. The CDR3 DNA is TGTGCCATTTTGGACAGATTCATGAACACTGAAGCTTTCTTT.

Of note for this clone: Germline and junction disagree at one end, which may indicate a read error. The CDR3 is CASLRDPRESF. The CDR3 nucleotides are TGTGCCAGTCTCCGGGACCCCCGAGAGTCCTTC. The chain links TRBV19 to TRBJ2-4; D tentatively fits TRBD1 or TRBD2 (5 bases each). The germline CDR1 and CDR2 sequences are LNHDA and SQIVND (reference sequence). The CDR3 is 11 amino acids.

V is TRBV5-1 and J is TRBJ1-2, with TRBD1 matching over 7 bases. Germline V CDR1 and CDR2: SGHRS, YFSETQ. This CDR3 spans 15 amino acids. V was clipped by 4 bases and J by 0 bases; unmatched bases: 6. The CDR3, as DNA: TGCGCCAGCAGCCAAGGGACAGCCACTAACTATGGCTACACCTTC. This sequence encodes CASSQGTATNYGYTF.

The rearrangement joins TRBV6-2 or TRBV6-3 to TRBJ2-6; possible D gene TRBD1, 6 bases. This CDR3 has 15 amino acids. V was clipped by 3 bases and J by 2 bases, with 8 bases between them. Per the germline V gene, CDR1 is MNHEY and CDR2 is SVGEGT. CDR3 protein: CASSYQGPGANVLTF. DNA of the CDR3: TGTGCCAGCAGTTATCAGGGGCCTGGGGCCAACGTCCTGACTTTC.

This chain joins TRBV28 and TRBJ2-1; D call uncertain. V dropped 3 bases and J dropped 1 base, with 7 bases sitting between them. Germline-derived CDR1 and CDR2 are MDHEN and SYDVKM. CDR3 size: 14 residues. The CDR3 DNA reads TGTGCCAGCAGTTTTATAGTGTCCTACAATGAGCAGTTCTTC. It codes for CASSFIVSYNEQFF.

Remarks on this clone: Germline is not matched at one junction end, which may reflect a read error. CDR3 nucleotide sequence: TGTGCCAGCAGGTTAGGGGGCGGAACTAATGAAAAACTGTTTTTT. Its translation: CASRLGGGTNEKLFF. The chain recombines TRBV7-8 with TRBJ1-4, with TRBD1 matching over 7 bases. CDR1 SGHVS and CDR2 FQNEAQ come from the germline V gene. The CDR3 runs 15 residues. The whole variable domain, filled in from reference TRBV7-8 and TRBJ1-4, reads GAGVSQSPRYKVAKRGQDVALRCDPISGHVSLFWYQQALGQGPEFLTYFQNEAQLDKSGLPSDRFFAERPEGSVSTLKIQRTQQEDSAVYLCASRLGGGTNEKLFFGSGTQLSVL.

V is TRBV4-1 and J is TRBJ1-2; no clear D gene. Per germline, CDR1 MGHRA and CDR2 YSYEKL. CDR3 length: 11 residues. Trimming cost V 5 bases and J 2 bases, with 3 bases left between them. The CDR3 DNA reads TGCGCCAGCAGCGCCAACTATGGCTACACCTTC. As protein: CASSANYGYTF.

J is TRBJ2-1 and V is TRBV12-3 or TRBV12-4; D gene unclear. The CDR3 is 12 amino acids. The ends were cut back, 1 base at V and 9 bases at J, with 7 bases in the middle. CDR3 DNA sequence: TGTGCCAGCAGTTTAGTGTCTTCTGAGCAGTTCTTC. It translates to CASSLVSSEQFF.

This clone has only one observation. The rearrangement links TRBV4-1 to TRBJ1-6; possible D gene TRBD1, 5 bases. This CDR3 spans 11 amino acids. CDR1 and CDR2 from the germline V gene are MGHRA and YSYEKL. Trimming cost V 4 bases and J 17 bases, with 12 bases left between them. The CDR3 sequence is CASSRGVPFHF. CDR3 nucleotides: TGCGCCAGCAGCCGGGGGGTCCCCTTCCACTTT.